This TCR beta chain was identified in a study of CDR3 diversity in severe acne. CDR3 size: 15 residues. V was pared by 5 bases and J by 6 bases, with 19 bases between. Germline loops: CDR1 PRHDT, CDR2 FYEKMQ (reference sequence). TCRdb processed the PCR reads anew with MiXCR; each CDR3 protein has one entry. The sample shows tens of thousands of distinct CDR3 sequences, under 65% of them seen only once. The chain uses TRBV13 and TRBJ1-1; D might be TRBD1 (6 bases). The clonotype originates from a male donor in good health, without acne. Sequenced material: blood. DNA of the CDR3: TGTGCCAGCAGCCTCAAACAGGGTCCAGCCTCTGAAGCTTTCTTT. Protein: CASSLKQGPASEAFF.